This TCR beta chain was observed in a study of T cells expressing NK-cell markers. Study-wide background: Sorted T-cell subsets CD3+CD56+NKG2C+, CD3+CD56+NKG2C- and CD3+CD56-NKG2C+ were TCR beta-sequenced.

TCRdb processed the 5' RACE reads again and assigns one entry to each CDR3 protein, with no DNA. This repertoire includes some 450,000 distinct CDR3 sequences. CDR1 and CDR2 from the germline V gene are SGHRS and YFSETQ. The CDR3 runs to 16 residues. What was sequenced was blood T cells: a sorted CD56 or NKG2C T cell subset, CD4+ or CD8+ T cells, or bulk PBMC T cells (not recorded which). The source is a woman between 18 and 69 years old in good health. The chain carries TRBV5-1 and TRBJ2-5; without DNA, the TCRdb call of TRBD1 cannot be checked. CDR3 amino acids: CASRSPGTGVQETQYF.